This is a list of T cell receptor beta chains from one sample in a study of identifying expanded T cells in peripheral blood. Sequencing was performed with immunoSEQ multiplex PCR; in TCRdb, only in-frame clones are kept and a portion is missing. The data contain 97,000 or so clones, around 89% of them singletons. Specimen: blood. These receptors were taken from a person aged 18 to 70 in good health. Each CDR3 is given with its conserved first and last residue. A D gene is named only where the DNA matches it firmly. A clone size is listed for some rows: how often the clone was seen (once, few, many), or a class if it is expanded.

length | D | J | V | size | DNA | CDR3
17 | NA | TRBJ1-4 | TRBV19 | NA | TGTGCCAGTAGTCCCCCAGGTGCCCGGGGCACTAATGAAAAACTGTTTTTT | CASSPPGARGTNEKLFF
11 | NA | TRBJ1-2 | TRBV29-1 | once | TGCAGCGTTGTTCAAGTGCATGGCTACACCTTC | CSVVQVHGYTF
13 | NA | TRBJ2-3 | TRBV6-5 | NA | TGTGCCAGCAGTTTTCAAGGTCAAAATACGCAGTATTTT | CASSFQGQNTQYF
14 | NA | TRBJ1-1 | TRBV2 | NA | TGTGCCAGCAGTGAAGTGGGGGAGAACACTGAAGCTTTCTTT | CASSEVGENTEAFF
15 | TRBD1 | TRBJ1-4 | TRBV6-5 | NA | TGTGCCAGCAGTAGGGGGCTTGGCACTAATGAAAAACTGTTTTTT | CASSRGLGTNEKLFF
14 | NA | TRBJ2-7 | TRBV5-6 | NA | TGTGCCAGCAGCTTGACAGGACTCTCCTACGAGCAGTACTTC | CASSLTGLSYEQYF
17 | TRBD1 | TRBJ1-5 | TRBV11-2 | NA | TGTGCCAGCAGCGCAGGCCGTCAGGGGGCTCTTGGTCAGCCCCAGCATTTT | CASSAGRQGALGQPQHF
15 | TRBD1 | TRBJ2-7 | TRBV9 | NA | TGTGCCAGCAGCGCCGGGACAGACCTCGCTCGGGAGCAGTACTTC | CASSAGTDLAREQYF
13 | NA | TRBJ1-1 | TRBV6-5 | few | TGTGCCAGCAGTTACTCTAAGGGGGGTAGGGCTTTCTTT | CASSYSKGGRAFF
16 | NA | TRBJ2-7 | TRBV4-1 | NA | TGCGCCAGCAGCCAAGTCAGCCCAGGGGACTCCTACGAGCAGTACTTC | CASSQVSPGDSYEQYF
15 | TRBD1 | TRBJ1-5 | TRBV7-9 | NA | TGTGCCAGCAGCTTAGATGGGACAGCATATCAGCCCCAGCATTTT | CASSLDGTAYQPQHF
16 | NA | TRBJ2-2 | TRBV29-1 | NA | TGCAGCGTTAACCCCCTCTCAAATGCGGGCACCGGGGAGCTGTTTTTT | CSVNPLSNAGTGELFF
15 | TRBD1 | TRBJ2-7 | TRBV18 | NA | TGTGCCAGCTCACCGCGGCAGGGGGACTCCTACGAGCAGTACTTC | CASSPRQGDSYEQYF
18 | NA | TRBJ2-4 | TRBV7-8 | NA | TGTGCCAGCAGCTTAAATTGGAGACAAGCCGCATCAGGAAACATTCAGTACTTC | CASSLNWRQAASGNIQYF
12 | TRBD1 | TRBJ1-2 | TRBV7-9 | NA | TGTGCCAGCAGCGACCAGGGGGCTGGCTACACCTTC | CASSDQGAGYTF
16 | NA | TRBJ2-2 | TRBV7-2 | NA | TGTGCCAGCAGCTTAGGTGTACGACTAGATGGCAGGGAGCTGTTTTTT | CASSLGVRLDGRELFF
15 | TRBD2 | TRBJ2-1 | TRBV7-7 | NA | TGTGCCAGCAGCTTAGTAGCGGGAGTAGGCAATGAGCAGTTCTTC | CASSLVAGVGNEQFF
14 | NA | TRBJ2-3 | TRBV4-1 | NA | TGCGCCAGCAGCCTCGGGGGCCAAGGAGATACGCAGTATTTT | CASSLGGQGDTQYF
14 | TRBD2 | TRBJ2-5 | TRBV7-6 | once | TGTGCCAGCAGCTGGGGACTACCTGGCGAGACCCAGTACTTC | CASSWGLPGETQYF
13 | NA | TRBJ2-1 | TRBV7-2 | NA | TGTGCCAGCAGCTCGAGTACCTACAATGAGCAGTTCTTC | CASSSSTYNEQFF
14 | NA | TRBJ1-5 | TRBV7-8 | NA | TGTGCCAGCAGCTCGTCCCAAACAAATCAGCCCCAGCATTTT | CASSSSQTNQPQHF
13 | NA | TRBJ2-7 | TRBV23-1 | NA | TGCGCCAGCAGTCAATCGCTACAAGGCCGGCAGTACTTC | CASSQSLQGRQYF
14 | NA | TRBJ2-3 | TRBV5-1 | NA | TGCGCCAGCAGCTTGGCGCAGGGGTTAGATACGCAGTATTTT | CASSLAQGLDTQYF
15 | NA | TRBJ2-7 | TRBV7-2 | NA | TGTGCCAGCAGCTCTAGCGCGCCAGCGAGCTACGAGCAGTACTTC | CASSSSAPASYEQYF
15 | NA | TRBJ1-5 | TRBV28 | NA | TGTGCCAGCAGTTTACCGGGACAATCTTACCAGCCCCAGCATTTT | CASSLPGQSYQPQHF
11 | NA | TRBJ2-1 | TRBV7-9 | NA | TGTGCCAGCAGTCGAGGTTATGAGCAGTTCTTC | CASSRGYEQFF
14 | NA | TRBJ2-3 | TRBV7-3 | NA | TGTGCCAGCAGCCCATGGACTCGCACAGATACGCAGTATTTT | CASSPWTRTDTQYF
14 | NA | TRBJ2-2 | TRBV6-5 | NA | TGTGCCAGCACAAGCAGCGCGAACACCGGGGAGCTGTTTTTT | CASTSSANTGELFF
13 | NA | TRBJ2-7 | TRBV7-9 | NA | TGTGCCAGCAGCTCCTTCTCAGGGTACGAGCAGTACTTC | CASSSFSGYEQYF
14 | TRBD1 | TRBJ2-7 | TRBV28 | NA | TGTGCCAGCAGTTCGACAGGGGGGTTAGGCGAGCAGTACTTC | CASSSTGGLGEQYF
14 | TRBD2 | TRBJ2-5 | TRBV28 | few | TGTGCCAGCGTGGCTAGCGGGAGGGTAGAGACCCAGTACTTC | CASVASGRVETQYF
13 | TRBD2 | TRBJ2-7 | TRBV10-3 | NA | TGTGCCATCAATCCGGGAGGGCCGGTTGCGCAGTACTTC | CAINPGGPVAQYF
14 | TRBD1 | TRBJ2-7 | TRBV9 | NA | TGTGCCAGCAGCGTAGAGGACAGGGTGTACGAGCAGTACTTC | CASSVEDRVYEQYF
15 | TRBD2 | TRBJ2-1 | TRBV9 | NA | TGTGCCAGCAGCGACGGGGGGACTACTTACAATGAGCAGTTCTTC | CASSDGGTTYNEQFF
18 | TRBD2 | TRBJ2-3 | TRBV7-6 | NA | TGTGCCAGCAGCTTAAATGCGGGAGGAGTCGGGGGCACATATACGCAGTATTTT | CASSLNAGGVGGTYTQYF
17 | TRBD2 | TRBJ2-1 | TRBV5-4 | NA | TGTGCCAGCAGCTTGAAATCCGGGACTAGCTCCTACAATGAGCAGTTCTTC | CASSLKSGTSSYNEQFF
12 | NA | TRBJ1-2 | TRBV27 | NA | TGTGCCAGCATACCGGGATACTATGGCTACACCTTC | CASIPGYYGYTF
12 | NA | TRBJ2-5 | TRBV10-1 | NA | TGCGCCAGCAGTGAAGGTGTGGAGACCCAGTACTTC | CASSEGVETQYF
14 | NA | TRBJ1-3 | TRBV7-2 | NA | TGTGCCAGCAGCTTAGTTCTGACGGGAAACACCATATATTTT | CASSLVLTGNTIYF
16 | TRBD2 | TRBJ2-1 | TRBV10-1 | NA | TGCGCCAGCAGCTCAACTAGCGGGGGCTCCTACAATGAGCAGTTCTTC | CASSSTSGGSYNEQFF
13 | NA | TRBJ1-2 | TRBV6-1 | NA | TGTGCCAGCAGTGCGGGGGGCAGCTATGGCTACACCTTC | CASSAGGSYGYTF
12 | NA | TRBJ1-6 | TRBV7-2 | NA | TGTGCCAGCAGCTCCTCACTCTTACCCCTCCACTTT | CASSSSLLPLHF
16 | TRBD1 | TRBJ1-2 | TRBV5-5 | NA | TGTGCCAGCAGCCCGGAAGCGGGACAGGGGGTCTATGGCTACACCTTC | CASSPEAGQGVYGYTF
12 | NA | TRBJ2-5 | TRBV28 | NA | TGTGCCAGCAGGGAGGGGCAAGAGACCCAGTACTTC | CASREGQETQYF
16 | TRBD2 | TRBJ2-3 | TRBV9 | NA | TGTGCCAGCAGCCTCCCTAGCGGGGGGGCCCCAGATACGCAGTATTTT | CASSLPSGGAPDTQYF
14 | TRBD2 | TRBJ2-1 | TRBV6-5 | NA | TGTGCCAGCAGGGCTAGCGGGCACAACAATGAGCAGTTCTTC | CASRASGHNNEQFF